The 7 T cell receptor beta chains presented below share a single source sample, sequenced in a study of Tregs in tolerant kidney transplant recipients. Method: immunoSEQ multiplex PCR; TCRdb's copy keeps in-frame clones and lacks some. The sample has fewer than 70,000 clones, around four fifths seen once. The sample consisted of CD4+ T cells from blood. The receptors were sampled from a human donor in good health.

The CDR3 region has the DNA TGTGCCAGCAGTCTGGACAGGGGCCAAGAGACCCAGTACTTC. Its translation is CASSLDRGQETQYF. J is TRBJ2-5 and V is TRBV27, with 9 bases that match TRBD1. The CDR3 loop spans 14 amino acids. Germline V gives CDR1 MNHEY, CDR2 SMNVEV (reference sequence). V trimming: 5 bases; J trimming: 1 base; junction bases outside the gene matches: 2.

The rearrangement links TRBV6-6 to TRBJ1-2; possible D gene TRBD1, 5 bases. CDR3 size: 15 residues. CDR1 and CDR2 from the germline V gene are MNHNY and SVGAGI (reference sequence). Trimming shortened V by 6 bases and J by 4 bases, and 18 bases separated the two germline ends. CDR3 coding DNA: TGTGCCAGCAGGGGGGGTATCGACAGACCCTATGGCTACACCTTC. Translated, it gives CASRGGIDRPYGYTF.

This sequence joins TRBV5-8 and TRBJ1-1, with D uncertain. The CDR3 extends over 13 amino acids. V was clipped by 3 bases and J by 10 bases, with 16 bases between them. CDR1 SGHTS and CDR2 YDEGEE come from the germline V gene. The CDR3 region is CASSYRDRETAFF. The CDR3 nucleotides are TGTGCCAGCAGCTATCGTGACCGGGAGACAGCTTTCTTT.

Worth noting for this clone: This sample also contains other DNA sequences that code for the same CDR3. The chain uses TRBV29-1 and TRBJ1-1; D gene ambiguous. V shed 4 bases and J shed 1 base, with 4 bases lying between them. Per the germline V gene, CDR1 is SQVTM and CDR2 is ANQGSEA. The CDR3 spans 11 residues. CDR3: CSVGRNTEAFF. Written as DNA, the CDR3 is TGCAGCGTTGGGAGGAACACTGAAGCTTTCTTT. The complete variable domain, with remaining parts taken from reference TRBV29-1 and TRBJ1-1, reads SAVISQKPSRDICQRGTSLTIQCQVDSQVTMMFWYRQQPGQSLTLIATANQGSEATYESGFVIDKFPISRPNLTFSTLTVSNMSPEDSSIYLCSVGRNTEAFFGQGTRLTVV.

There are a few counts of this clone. The CDR3 sequence: CASNFGGGGTDTQYF. The CDR3 DNA is TGTGCCAGCAACTTTGGGGGTGGAGGCACAGATACGCAGTATTTT. The chain carries TRBV2 and TRBJ2-3; D could derive from TRBD1 or TRBD2 (5 bases each). The germline V and J ends were trimmed by 7 bases and 1 base, with 15 bases remaining between them. CDR1 and CDR2 (germline): SNHLY, FYNNEI. The CDR3 has 15 amino acids. The entire variable domain, with the rest obtained from reference TRBV2 and TRBJ2-3, is as follows: EPEVTQTPSHQVTQMGQEVILRCVPISNHLYFYWYRQILGQKVEFLVSFYNNEISEKSEIFDDQFSVERPDGSNFTLKIRSTKLEDSAMYFCASNFGGGGTDTQYFGPGTRLTVL.

CDR3 amino acids: CASSIRVAGGDNEQFF. The CDR3 nucleotides read TGTGCCAGTAGTATAAGGGTAGCGGGAGGCGACAATGAGCAGTTCTTC. This chain connects TRBV19 to TRBJ2-1; 10 bases are a match to TRBD2. CDR3 size: 16 residues. Germline CDR1 reads LNHDA; CDR2 reads SQIVND (reference sequence). The V gene end was trimmed by 2 bases and the J gene end by 5 bases; junction bases not matched to a gene: 6.

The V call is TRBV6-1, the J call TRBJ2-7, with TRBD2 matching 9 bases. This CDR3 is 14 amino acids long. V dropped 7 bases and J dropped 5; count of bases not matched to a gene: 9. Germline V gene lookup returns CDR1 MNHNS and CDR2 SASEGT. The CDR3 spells CASKYLAGSHEQYF. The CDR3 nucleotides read TGTGCCAGCAAGTACCTAGCGGGATCCCACGAGCAGTACTTC.